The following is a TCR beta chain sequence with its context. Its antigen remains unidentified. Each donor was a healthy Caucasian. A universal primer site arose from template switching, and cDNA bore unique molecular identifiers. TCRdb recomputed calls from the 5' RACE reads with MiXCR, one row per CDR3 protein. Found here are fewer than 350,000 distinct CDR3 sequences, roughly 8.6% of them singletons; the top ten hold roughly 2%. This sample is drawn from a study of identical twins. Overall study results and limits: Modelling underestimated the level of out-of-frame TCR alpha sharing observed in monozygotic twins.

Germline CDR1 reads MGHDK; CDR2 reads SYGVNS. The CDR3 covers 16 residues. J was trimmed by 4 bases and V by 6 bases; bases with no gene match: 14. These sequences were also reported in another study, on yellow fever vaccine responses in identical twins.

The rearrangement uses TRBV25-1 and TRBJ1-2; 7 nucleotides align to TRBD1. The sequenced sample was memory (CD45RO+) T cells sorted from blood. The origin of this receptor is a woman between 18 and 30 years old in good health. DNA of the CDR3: TGTGCCAGCAGCACCATTCGGGACAGCAAATCCTATGGCTACACCTTC. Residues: CASSTIRDSKSYGYTF.